This is a list of T cell receptor beta chains from one sample in a study of regulatory and conventional T cells in RAG deficiency. The data were produced by immunoSEQ multiplex PCR, yet TCRdb's version contains in-frame clones alone and is incomplete. Of 20,000 to 25,000 clones in the sample, around 95% were seen once. This same sample was also part of a study on regulatory T cells.

Sequencing was done on a sample of CD25- CD4+ T cells sorted from blood. These receptor sequences come from a human donor in good health. CDR3s include the opening cysteine and the closing phenylalanine or tryptophan. A D gene is named only where the DNA matches it firmly. Rows give clone size only sometimes, using once, few, many, or a class for an expanded clone.

v_gene,d_gene,abundance,j_gene,CDR3aa,CDR3nt
TRBV2,TRBD1,NA,TRBJ1-1,CASSRDRINTEAFF,TGTGCCAGCAGTCGGGACAGGATAAACACTGAAGCTTTCTTT
TRBV6-5,NA,NA,TRBJ1-1,CASSSADLVAEAFF,TGTGCCAGCAGTTCCGCTGATTTGGTAGCTGAAGCTTTCTTT
TRBV5-4,NA,NA,TRBJ2-2,CASSLSASDLGELFF,TGTGCCAGCAGCTTGTCCGCTAGCGACCTCGGGGAGCTGTTTTTT
TRBV6-1,NA,NA,TRBJ1-4,CASKRGRGNEKLFF,TGTGCCAGCAAGAGGGGCAGGGGCAATGAAAAACTGTTTTTT
TRBV5-1,NA,NA,TRBJ2-2,CASSLGQGNTGELFF,TGCGCCAGCAGCTTGGGGCAGGGGAACACCGGGGAGCTGTTTTTT
TRBV7-2,NA,NA,TRBJ2-1,CASSLVRGPNEQFF,TGTGCCAGCAGCTTAGTGCGCGGGCCCAATGAGCAGTTCTTC
TRBV30,TRBD1,NA,TRBJ2-3,CACGQGHTDTQYF,TGTGCCTGCGGACAGGGGCACACAGATACGCAGTATTTT
TRBV27,NA,once,TRBJ2-3,CASSFRLAADTQYF,TGTGCCAGCAGTTTTAGGCTGGCAGCGGATACGCAGTATTTT
TRBV7-2,TRBD1,NA,TRBJ2-7,CASSSRDSPFVSLNEQYF,TGTGCCAGCAGCAGTCGGGACAGCCCCTTCGTCTCCTTGAACGAGCAGTACTTC
TRBV6-5,TRBD2,NA,TRBJ2-1,CASSPPGLAATEQFF,TGTGCCAGCAGTCCCCCGGGACTAGCGGCCACCGAGCAGTTCTTC
TRBV7-2,TRBD1,NA,TRBJ2-1,CASSLVGTGGHEQFF,TGTGCCAGCAGCTTAGTGGGAACAGGGGGCCACGAGCAGTTCTTC
TRBV5-1,TRBD2,NA,TRBJ2-3,CASRLAADTQYF,TGCGCCAGCAGGCTAGCGGCAGATACGCAGTATTTT
TRBV5-5,TRBD1,NA,TRBJ1-5,CASSSGQGNNQPQHF,TGTGCCAGCAGCTCCGGACAGGGTAACAATCAGCCCCAGCATTTT
TRBV7-3,TRBD2,NA,TRBJ2-1,CASSRLAGSYNEQFF,TGTGCCAGCAGTCGACTAGCGGGGTCCTACAATGAGCAGTTCTTC
TRBV6-5,NA,NA,TRBJ2-2,CATQGSYNTGELFF,TGTGCCACCCAGGGGAGCTACAACACCGGGGAGCTGTTTTTT
TRBV21-1,NA,NA,TRBJ2-1,CASSKRGDSSYNEQFF,TGTGCCAGCAGCAAAAGGGGGGACAGCTCCTACAATGAGCAGTTCTTC
TRBV4-2,TRBD1,once,TRBJ2-2,CASSQGQGHTGELFF,TGTGCCAGCAGCCAAGGACAGGGCCACACCGGGGAGCTGTTTTTT
TRBV5-4,NA,NA,TRBJ2-4,CASSPSGTTLAKNIQYF,TGTGCCAGCAGCCCGAGCGGCACCACTCTAGCCAAAAACATTCAGTACTTC
TRBV9,NA,once,TRBJ2-7,CASSVEGSTFAEQYF,TGTGCCAGCAGCGTAGAGGGGTCCACCTTCGCCGAGCAGTACTTC
TRBV4-1,NA,NA,TRBJ2-1,CASSHLSLYNEQFF,TGCGCCAGCAGCCACTTGAGTCTCTACAATGAGCAGTTCTTC
TRBV7-3,NA,NA,TRBJ2-1,CATSRSGSSYNEQFF,TGTGCCACCTCTCGGAGCGGCAGCTCCTACAATGAGCAGTTCTTC
TRBV5-7,TRBD1,NA,TRBJ2-7,CASSLTGDRGHYEQYF,TGTGCCAGCAGCTTGACGGGGGACAGGGGGCACTACGAGCAGTACTTC
TRBV2,NA,NA,TRBJ2-5,CASSAEVKETQYF,TGTGCCAGCAGCGCAGAAGTCAAAGAGACCCAGTACTTC
TRBV27,NA,NA,TRBJ2-5,CASSLAATQETQYF,TGTGCCAGCAGTTTAGCAGCGACCCAAGAGACCCAGTACTTC